The source of this TCR beta chain is a study of blood T cell repertoires in COVID-19. For the study at large: T cells, B-cell-depleted T cells, or PBMCs provided the cDNA or gDNA that served as material.

Everyone who took part was roughly 18 to 89 years old, and they came from some 23 US areas. Method: immunoSEQ multiplex PCR; TCRdb's copy keeps in-frame clones and lacks some. Seen here are about 170,000 clones, about 90% observed once, and the top ten hold 1% to 1.5%. The CDR3 has 14 residues. Germline assignment: CDR1 SGDLS and CDR2 YYNGEE. The V gene end was trimmed by 2 bases and the J gene end by 12 bases; junction bases not matched to a gene: 7. This receptor was taken from a human donor with acute COVID-19. The donor label of this sample is uncertain. The gene calls are TRBV9 and TRBJ1-6; the match to TRBD1 covers 8 bases. The specimen sequenced was PBMCs or T cells enriched from blood (not recorded which). Written as DNA, the CDR3 is TGTGCCAGCAGCGTGGACAGGGTTGGTCGACCCCTCCACTTT. Protein: CASSVDRVGRPLHF.